The clone carrying this T cell receptor beta chain showed up just a few times. These data originate in a study of early T cells in non-severe SARS-CoV-2 infection. Study as a whole: RNA in bulk from unsorted whole blood was sequenced, and chains were unpaired.

There are 13 residues in the CDR3. The germline gives CDR1 DFQATT, CDR2 SNEGSKA (reference sequence). V dropped 2 bases and J dropped 4; count of bases not matched to a gene: 4. TCRdb processed the 5' RACE reads anew with MiXCR; each CDR3 protein has one entry. Of some 98,000 distinct CDR3 sequences in the sample, around 16% were seen once. Sequenced: whole blood. The chain combines TRBV20-1 with TRBJ2-7; 8 nucleotides agree with TRBD2. The TCR originated in an adult who was a healthcare worker with PCR-confirmed SARS-CoV-2 infection or an uninfected control (not recorded which). As DNA, the CDR3 is TGCAGTGCTAGATTACCTAGCGGGTACGAGCAGTACTTC. It translates to CSARLPSGYEQYF.